The T cell receptor (beta chain) described here comes from a study of OX40 agonist ivuxolimab in advanced cancers. Study in general: Recorded diagnoses for dose-escalation patients were hepatocellular carcinoma, melanoma, renal cell or head and neck cancer. Age averaged about 66 years (range roughly 20 to 90), and around 78% were male. Whole-study results and caveats: The mean number of expanded clones was higher in CD8+ T cells than in CD4+.

Concerning this clone itself: Its antigen is undetermined.

The CDR3 has 15 residues. In germline, CDR1 is SGHAT, CDR2 FQNNGV. V shed 5 bases and J shed 3 bases, with 16 bases lying between them. The repertoire was sequenced with immunoSEQ multiplex PCR; TCRdb's copy has only in-frame clones and lacks some. The data hold 75,000 to 100,000 clones, with about 84% observed a single time. The chain employs TRBV11-2 and TRBJ2-5, with no clear D. This sequence was found in an adult with an advanced solid tumor such as melanoma, head and neck, liver or kidney cancer. The material sequenced was CD4+ or CD8+ T cells sorted from blood, taken in a trial of the OX40 agonist ivuxolimab. CDR3 region: CASSPGQVWEETQYF. Here the CDR3 DNA reads TGTGCCAGCAGCCCGGGCCAGGTTTGGGAAGAGACCCAGTACTTC.